The source of this T cell receptor beta chain is a study of blood T cell repertoires in COVID-19. Study details: PBMCs, B-cell-depleted T cells, or T cells provided the cDNA or gDNA that made up the material.

Sequenced by immunoSEQ multiplex PCR; TCRdb stores in-frame clones only, minus some. The top ten clones hold more than 1% of a sample with about 400,000 clones, approximately 88% of them seen once. The CDR3 has 15 amino acids. Germline values: CDR1 SGHTA, CDR2 FQGNSA. The germline V and J ends were trimmed by 1 base and 3 bases, with 13 bases remaining between them. The source is a man between 40 and 49 years old with acute or convalescent COVID-19. The sequencing sample was made of peripheral blood. The chain employs TRBV7-2 and TRBJ2-7, with D possibly being TRBD1 (6 bases). The CDR3 DNA is TGTGCCAGCAGCTTAGAGGTGGGGGCGTACTACGAGCAGTACTTC. Protein: CASSLEVGAYYEQYF.